The 19 T cell receptor beta chains below all came from one sample that was sequenced in a study of regulatory T cells in long-lasting Graves disease. Investigators prepared the TCR beta libraries by applying iRepertoire HTBI primers and Arm-PCR of CDR3 regions. MiXCR, run by TCRdb on the multiplex PCR reads, gives a single entry per CDR3 protein. Seen here are approximately 350,000 distinct CDR3 sequences, 15% to 20% observed once, and the top ten hold around 20%. The time point: newly diagnosed GD, antithyroid drugs for less than 3 months. PBMCs provided the RNA from which the TCR library was made. These records were also assigned to another study, of T cells in Graves' hyperthyroidism and ophthalmopathy.

The input for sequencing was peripheral blood mononuclear cells (PBMCs), taken at new diagnosis, from a patient treated with antithyroid drugs. The receptors shown here come from a woman aged 18 to 35 with Graves disease.

This clonotype was seen ten or more times. V gene TRBV2 combines with J gene TRBJ1-1, with D perhaps matching TRBD1 (5 bases). TRBJ2-7 explains the end of the DNA better; the J call may be wrong. The CDR3 has 12 residues. Germline CDR1 and CDR2: SNHLY and FYNNEI. The CDR3 region is CASSYDSPKQYF. The DNA of the CDR3 is TGTGCCAGCAGTTATGACAGTCCTAAGCAGTACTTC.

The CDR3 region is CASSGGAVTEAFF. Here the CDR3 DNA reads TGTGCCAGCAGCGGGGGGGCGGTCACTGAAGCTTTCTTT. The chain is built from TRBV6-1 and TRBJ1-1; D may be TRBD1 (6 bases). V was shortened by 6 bases and J by 4 bases, with 12 bases between the two germline ends. The length of the CDR3 is 13 residues. Per the germline V gene, CDR1 is MNHNS and CDR2 is SASEGT.

The table lists this clonotype with many counts. V usage is TRBV28 and J usage is TRBJ2-1; TRBD2 is a possible D gene (5 bases). Germline CDR1 MDHEN, CDR2 SYDVKM. CDR3 length: 15 residues. The V end lost 3 bases, the J end lost 4 bases, and 13 bases lay between the germline ends. For the CDR3, the DNA is TGTGCCAGCAGTTTCCCGGGAACGGGGTACAATGAGCAGTTCTTC. As protein: CASSFPGTGYNEQFF.

The V gene is TRBV5-1, the J gene TRBJ2-5; 10 bases match TRBD2. After removal of 3 bases from V and 3 bases from J, the junction contained 5 bases not matched to a gene. The CDR3 runs to 15 residues. Germline V CDR1 and CDR2: SGHRS, YFSETQ. This CDR3 reads CASSWGSGREETQYF. In DNA form, the CDR3 reads TGCGCCAGCAGCTGGGGGAGCGGGAGGGAAGAGACCCAGTACTTC. The whole variable domain, remainder taken from reference TRBV5-1 and TRBJ2-5, is KAGVTQTPRYLIKTRGQQVTLSCSPISGHRSVSWYQQTPGQGLQFLFEYFSETQRNKGNFPGRFSGRQFSNSRSEMNVSTLELGDSALYLCASSWGSGREETQYFGPGTRLLVL.

The chain combines TRBV6-5 with TRBJ1-5; 8 nucleotides agree with TRBD1. The V and J ends lost 4 bases and 5 bases, in that order; junction bases with no gene match: 7. Germline loops: CDR1 MNHEY, CDR2 SVGAGI. The CDR3 totals 15 residues. The CDR3 coding sequence is TGTGCCAGCAGTTCGCCCGGGACAGGAGATCAGCCCCAGCATTTT. This sequence encodes CASSSPGTGDQPQHF.

This clonotype has a count of ten or more. The genes are TRBV11-2 and TRBJ2-2; D may be TRBD2 (5 bases). The CDR3 length is 14 residues. Germline V lookup: CDR1 SGHAT, CDR2 FQNNGV. The V end lost 5 bases, the J end lost 7 bases, and 14 bases lay between the germline ends. The CDR3 region is CASSASTSLGELFF. CDR3 in DNA: TGTGCCAGCAGCGCCTCCACTAGTCTCGGGGAGCTGTTTTTT. Full variable domain (rest looked up from reference TRBV11-2 and TRBJ2-2): EAGVAQSPRYKIIEKRQSVAFWCNPISGHATLYWYQQILGQGPKLLIQFQNNGVVDDSQLPKDRFSAERLKGVDSTLKIQPAKLEDSAVYLCASSASTSLGELFFGEGSRLTVL.

The table lists this clonotype with a few counts. A much larger clone is a single base away; this may be a read error. The rearrangement uses TRBV5-1 and TRBJ1-2, with 7 bases matching TRBD1. In germline, CDR1 is SGHRS, CDR2 YFSETQ. V gave up 0 bases and J gave up 6 bases; unmatched junction bases: 8. The CDR3 sequence is 15 residues long. DNA of the CDR3: TGCGCCAGCAGCTTGGCACAGGGGACAGATGATGGCTACACCTTC. This encodes CASSLAQGTDDGYTF.

The table lists this clonotype with a few counts. The chain carries TRBV19 and TRBJ1-1, with D unresolved. In germline, CDR1 is LNHDA, CDR2 SQIVND (reference sequence). V lost 3 bases and J lost 0, with 5 bases in between. CDR3 length equals 13 residues. The CDR3: CASSIGMNTEAFF. The CDR3 coding sequence is TGTGCCAGTAGTATCGGTATGAACACTGAAGCTTTCTTT. The whole variable domain, remainder taken from reference TRBV19 and TRBJ1-1, is DGGITQSPKYLFRKEGQNVTLSCEQNLNHDAMYWYRQDPGQGLRLIYYSQIVNDFQKGDIAEGYSVSREKKESFPLTVTSAQKNPTAFYLCASSIGMNTEAFFGQGTRLTVV.

The chain has TRBV9 and TRBJ1-1; no reliable D call. CDR1 is SGDLS, CDR2 YYNGEE, per germline. V dropped 3 bases and J dropped 7 bases, with 16 bases sitting between them. The CDR3 has 14 residues. Here the CDR3 DNA reads TGTGCCAGCAGCGCTTCAGGTCGTGGACTTGAAGCTTTCTTT. It is translated as CASSASGRGLEAFF. Full variable domain (outside the CDR3, taken from reference TRBV9 and TRBJ1-1): DSGVTQTPKHLITATGQRVTLRCSPRSGDLSVYWYQQSLDQGLQFLIQYYNGEERAKGNILERFSAQQFPDLHSELNLSSLELGDSALYFCASSASGRGLEAFFGQGTRLTVV.

The chain links TRBV2 to TRBJ2-1, with D possibly TRBD1 on 6 matching bases. CDR1 and CDR2 (germline): SNHLY, FYNNEI. There are 14 residues in the CDR3. With 6 bases removed from V and 7 bases from J, the gap between germline ends came to 16 bases. DNA of the CDR3: TGTGCCAGCAGCAGGGAAGGAAGGGGGAATGAGCAGTTCTTC. Translating it yields CASSREGRGNEQFF.

This clonotype showed up just a few times. The genes are TRBV20-1 and TRBJ1-5; D is uncertain. Trimming took off 6 bases at V and 3 bases at J, with 15 bases between the two ends. The CDR3 length is 14 residues. In germline, CDR1 is DFQATT, CDR2 SNEGSKA (reference sequence). This chain's CDR3 is CSASKPGPNQPQHF. In nucleotides, the CDR3 is TGCAGTGCGAGTAAGCCCGGGCCCAATCAGCCCCAGCATTTT.

There are many counts of this clonotype. The chain uses TRBV7-3 and TRBJ1-1; D gene uncertain. Germline assignment: CDR1 SGHTA and CDR2 FQGTGA. The CDR3 is made up of 13 amino acids. V was pared by 4 bases and J by 1 base, with 7 bases between. CDR3 nucleotide sequence: TGTGCCAGCAGCTCCCAAAGGAACACTGAAGCTTTCTTT. Residues: CASSSQRNTEAFF.

The gene calls are TRBV4-1 and TRBJ1-4; D is uncertain. Germline V lookup: CDR1 MGHRA, CDR2 YSYEKL. The V and J ends lost 1 base and 2 bases respectively, with 5 bases between them. The CDR3 is 14 amino acids. CDR3 amino acids: CASSQGGTNEKLFF. The CDR3 DNA follows: TGCGCCAGCAGCCAAGGAGGGACTAATGAAAAACTGTTTTTT.

This clonotype was recorded many times. The gene calls are TRBV28 and TRBJ1-5; 8 bases agree with TRBD1. V lost 6 bases and J lost 3; bases outside the gene matches: 7. The CDR3 has 15 amino acids. Germline-derived CDR1 and CDR2 are MDHEN and SYDVKM. The CDR3 DNA sequence: TGTGCCAGCAGGACAGGGGTTAGGAACAATCAGCCCCAGCATTTT. This translates into CASRTGVRNNQPQHF.

This clonotype was detected many times. The J gene is TRBJ2-1, the V gene TRBV5-1; D unclear. Per germline, CDR1 SGHRS and CDR2 YFSETQ. The germline V and J ends were trimmed by 2 bases and 7 bases, with 10 bases remaining between them. The CDR3 runs to 13 residues. The CDR3 DNA follows: TGCGCCAGCAGCTTAGCCCGATCGAATGAGCAGTTCTTC. It translates to CASSLARSNEQFF. Complete variable domain (other parts from reference TRBV5-1 and TRBJ2-1): KAGVTQTPRYLIKTRGQQVTLSCSPISGHRSVSWYQQTPGQGLQFLFEYFSETQRNKGNFPGRFSGRQFSNSRSEMNVSTLELGDSALYLCASSLARSNEQFFGPGTRLTVL.

Ten or more counts support this clonotype. The chain combines TRBV6-5 with TRBJ2-7, with 10 bases fitting TRBD1. The germline V gene encodes CDR1 MNHEY and CDR2 SVGAGI. The junction had 5 bases not matched to a gene; V was cut back by 2 bases and J by 4 bases. This CDR3 spans 15 amino acids. The CDR3 protein is CASSYRDRGLYEQYF. CDR3 nucleotides: TGTGCCAGCAGTTACAGGGACAGGGGTCTTTACGAGCAGTACTTC.

This clonotype was counted many times. The genes are TRBV12-3 or TRBV12-4 and TRBJ2-1; TRBD2 matches at 11 bases. The trim removed 4 bases at V and 4 bases at J, leaving 15 bases unmatched. The CDR3 sequence is 19 residues long. CDR3 region: CASSSRTGTSGRRYNEQFF. CDR3 bases: TGTGCCAGCAGTTCCCGGACCGGGACTAGCGGTCGCCGTTACAATGAGCAGTTCTTC.

The CDR3 spells CASSQGYSYNEQFF. CDR3 coding DNA: TGTGCCAGCAGCCAGGGGTATTCCTACAATGAGCAGTTCTTC. The rearrangement uses TRBV7-9 and TRBJ2-1; maybe TRBD1 (6 bases). The germline gives CDR1 SEHNR, CDR2 FQNEAQ (reference sequence). CDR3 length equals 14 residues. Trimming took off 5 bases at V and 1 base at J, with 9 bases between the two ends.

This clonotype turned up a few times. The chain couples TRBV14 to TRBJ2-7; D may be TRBD1 or TRBD2 (5 bases each). V was trimmed by 6 bases and J by 6 bases, leaving 21 bases between them. CDR3 size: 15 residues. Germline CDR1 and CDR2: SGHDN and FVKESK. The CDR3 DNA reads TGTGCCAGCAGACAGACCGGGACCGAGGGTGGCGAGCAGTACTTC. Translating it yields CASRQTGTEGGEQYF.